Reported below is one T cell receptor beta chain. The V gene's germline CDR1 is SGDLS and CDR2 YYNGEE. The germline V and J ends were trimmed by 4 bases and 6 bases, with 17 bases remaining between them. CDR3 length: 14 residues. This record belongs to a study of cytomegalovirus exposure and HLA in healthy donors. Primers included in the PCR were 60 Vbeta and 13 Jbeta primers. Some clones are missing from TCRdb's copy, which holds only in-frame ones; the method was immunoSEQ multiplex PCR. This table holds about 130,000 clones, about 74% found once. The chain employs TRBV9 and TRBJ2-7, with a weak D call TRBD1 (7 bases). The sequencing sample was made of PBMCs. The clonotype originates from a man aged 35 to 55 in good health and CMV-seronegative. CDR3 sequence reads: CASSRRGKAGEQYF. Written as DNA, the CDR3 is TGTGCCAGCAGCCGCAGGGGGAAAGCGGGCGAGCAGTACTTC. Looking up the rest from reference TRBV9 and TRBJ2-7 gives the full variable domain: DSGVTQTPKHLITATGQRVTLRCSPRSGDLSVYWYQQSLDQGLQFLIQYYNGEERAKGNILERFSAQQFPDLHSELNLSSLELGDSALYFCASSRRGKAGEQYFGPGTRLTVT.